The clone carrying this T cell receptor (beta chain) has only one observation. The record originates from a study of blood T cell repertoires in COVID-19. Participants' own reports of clinical history determined their cohort assignment. Trimming took off 4 bases at V and 1 base at J, with 7 bases between the two ends. There are 13 residues in the CDR3. Germline V gene lookup returns CDR1 SNHLY and CDR2 FYNNEI. In the authors' methods: Amplifying reference gene primers gave estimates of nucleated cell counts. Clones were sequenced by immunoSEQ multiplex PCR, and TCRdb holds only the in-frame ones, with some missing. V, J and clone size derive from that table, while D and trimming were established from the DNA sequence. The sample carries about 300,000 clones, roughly 87% recorded once.

The chain couples TRBV2 to TRBJ1-1, with a weak D call TRBD1 (6 bases). What was sequenced was PBMCs or T cells enriched from blood (not recorded which). The TCR sequence derives from a woman in her 30s who had recovered from COVID-19. In DNA, the CDR3 is TGTGCCAGCAGTGGACAGGCGAACACTGAAGCTTTCTTT. It translates to CASSGQANTEAFF.